The sequence of this T cell receptor beta chain was determined in a study of cytomegalovirus exposure and HLA in healthy donors. About the research overall: There were 65 million to 85 million unique TCRs (from HLA-typed donors) in an early data release. Points from the study as a whole: Several V segments, TRBV6-2 and TRBV6-3 among them, could not be told apart and were dropped. The productive fraction for most TCR beta V segments was about 87% or about 30% in an earlier analysis.

In regard to this clone: Its antigen is still unknown.

V lost 8 bases and J lost 0; bases outside the gene matches: 6. Germline CDR1 reads LNHDA; CDR2 reads SQIVND (reference sequence). This CDR3 is built from 15 residues. The PCR used 60 Vbeta and 13 Jbeta primers. Some clones are missing from TCRdb's copy, which holds only in-frame ones; the method was immunoSEQ multiplex PCR. The sample shows 100,000 to 120,000 clones, around four fifths of them seen only once. The clonotype was recovered from a woman in her forties in good health and CMV-seropositive. The rearrangement uses TRBV19 and TRBJ1-5; TRBD1 agrees at 8 bases. The sequenced sample was PBMCs. CDR3 nucleotides: TGTGCCAGTCGCCTGACAGGGGTTAGCAATCAGCCCCAGCATTTT. Residues: CASRLTGVSNQPQHF.